This is a list of T cell receptor beta chains from one sample in a study of response to subunit inactivated influenza vaccine. TCRdb used MiXCR to reprocess the RT-PCR reads, holding one entry per CDR3 protein. The sample contains about 180,000 distinct CDR3 sequences, around 10% of which appear only once. The sample in question was CD8+ T cells sorted from PBMCs, obtained roughly 24 months after vaccination. All receptors come from a man in his fifties or sixties who received an inactivated influenza vaccine. Each CDR3 is given with its conserved first and last residue. Each record gives: D gene, V gene, clone size, J gene, CDR3 DNA, CDR3 protein. A D gene is named only where the DNA matches it firmly. Only part of the rows carry a size: once, few, many, or a class if the clone is expanded.

-	TRBV7-6	many	TRBJ2-3	TGTGCCAGCAGCTTGCGAGGTGGGCCAGATACGCAGTATTTT	CASSLRGGPDTQYF
-	TRBV3-1	-	TRBJ2-3	TGTGCCAGCAGCCGCGAGGACTCCTCCAGCACAGATACGCAGTATTTT	CASSREDSSSTDTQYF
-	TRBV6-2/TRBV6-3	-	TRBJ2-1	TGTGCCAGCAGTTACCGGCCTAGCTCCTACAATGAGCAGTTCTTC	CASSYRPSSYNEQFF
-	TRBV28	-	TRBJ1-5	TGTGCCAGCAGCCCGATATCCCTCGTTGATCAGCCCCAGCATTTT	CASSPISLVDQPQHF
TRBD1	TRBV6-2/TRBV6-3	-	TRBJ2-7	TGTGCCGGCACCCCCGGGACAGGGATTTACGAGCAGTACTTC	CAGTPGTGIYEQYF
TRBD2	TRBV5-1	many	TRBJ2-1	TGCGCCAGCAGCTTGGGCCCACTAGCGGAAGTTTCCTACAATGAGCAGTTCTTC	CASSLGPLAEVSYNEQFF
-	TRBV20-1	-	TRBJ2-3	TGCAGTGCTATATGGGGCGCGCCAGATACGCAGTATTTT	CSAIWGAPDTQYF
-	TRBV4-3	-	TRBJ1-4	TGCGCCAGCAGCCAAACGAGGAGTCCTAATGAAAAACTGTTTTTT	CASSQTRSPNEKLFF
-	TRBV5-1	many	TRBJ1-1	TGCGCCAGCAGCCCGAGGGCCAAGATGAGTGAAGCTTTCTTT	CASSPRAKMSEAFF
-	TRBV7-9	many	TRBJ2-2	TGTGCCAGCACCACAACCGGGGAGCTGTTTTTT	CASTTTGELFF
-	TRBV29-1	-	TRBJ2-5	TGCAGCGTTGAAGATTTTAACCGGGACGACCAAGAGACCCAGTACTTC	CSVEDFNRDDQETQYF
-	TRBV20-1	-	TRBJ2-5	TGCAGTGCTGGACAGATACGACAAGAGACCCAGTACTTC	CSAGQIRQETQYF
TRBD1	TRBV20-1	few	TRBJ2-3	TGCAGTGCTTGGACAGGGACTAGCACAGATACGCAGTATTTT	CSAWTGTSTDTQYF
TRBD2	TRBV6-2/TRBV6-3	-	TRBJ2-7	TGTGCCAGCAGGCGAGGACTAGCGGGGGGAAACGAGCAGTACTTC	CASRRGLAGGNEQYF
TRBD2	TRBV10-3	-	TRBJ2-3	TGTGCCTCGAGTGAACTAGCGGGAGGTACAGATACGCAGTATTTT	CASSELAGGTDTQYF
TRBD1	TRBV5-1	many	TRBJ2-7	TGCGCCAGCAGCGTGGACAGGGGGGCATCTTACGAGCAGTACTTC	CASSVDRGASYEQYF
-	TRBV7-9	-	TRBJ1-2	TGTGCTTGGTGGGGGGACTATGGCTACACCTTC	CAWWGDYGYTF
-	TRBV28	few	TRBJ2-4	TGTGCCAGCAGTTTATTTGGAGGAGGGTTAGCCAAAAACATTCAGTACTTC	CASSLFGGGLAKNIQYF
-	TRBV27	many	TRBJ1-4	TGTGCCAGCAGTTTATACCCAGCCGGTGAAAAACTGTTTTTT	CASSLYPAGEKLFF
-	TRBV12-3/TRBV12-4	few	TRBJ2-3	TGTGCCAGCAGTTTAGATGGGGTCGCGGATACGCAGTATTTT	CASSLDGVADTQYF
-	TRBV6-5	-	TRBJ2-1	TGTGCCAGCAGTTACCGGATCTCCTACAATGAGCAGTTCTTC	CASSYRISYNEQFF
-	TRBV4-1	-	TRBJ2-5	TGCGCCAGCAGCCAATCATGGACTACCCAAGAGACCCAGTACTTC	CASSQSWTTQETQYF
-	TRBV7-2	many	TRBJ2-1	TGTGCCAGCAGCTCAGCACTAGTCGCCTACAATGAGCAGTTCTTC	CASSSALVAYNEQFF
TRBD2	TRBV6-5	-	TRBJ2-7	TGTGCCAGCAGTTACTCGAGGACTAGCGGGAGGGTTCCCTACGAGCAGTACTTC	CASSYSRTSGRVPYEQYF
-	TRBV4-3	many	TRBJ2-1	TGCGCCAGTAGCGACAGGGAGGGTTTTAATGAGCAGTTCTTC	CASSDREGFNEQFF